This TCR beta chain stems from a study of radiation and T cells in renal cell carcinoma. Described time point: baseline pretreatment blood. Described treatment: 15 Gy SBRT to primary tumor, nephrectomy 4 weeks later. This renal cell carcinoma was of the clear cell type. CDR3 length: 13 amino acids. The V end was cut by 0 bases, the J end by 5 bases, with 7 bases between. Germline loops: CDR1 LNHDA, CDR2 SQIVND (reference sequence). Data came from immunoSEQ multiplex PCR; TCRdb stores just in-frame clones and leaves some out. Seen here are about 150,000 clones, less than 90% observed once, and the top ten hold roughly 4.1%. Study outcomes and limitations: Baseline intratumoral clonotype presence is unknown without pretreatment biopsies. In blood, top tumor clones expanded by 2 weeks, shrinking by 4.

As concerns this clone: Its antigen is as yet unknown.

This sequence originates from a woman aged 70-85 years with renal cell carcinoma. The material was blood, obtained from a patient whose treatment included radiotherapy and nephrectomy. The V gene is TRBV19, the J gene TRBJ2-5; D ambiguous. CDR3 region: CASSIDGVETQYF. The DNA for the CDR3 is TGTGCCAGTAGTATAGATGGCGTGGAGACCCAGTACTTC.